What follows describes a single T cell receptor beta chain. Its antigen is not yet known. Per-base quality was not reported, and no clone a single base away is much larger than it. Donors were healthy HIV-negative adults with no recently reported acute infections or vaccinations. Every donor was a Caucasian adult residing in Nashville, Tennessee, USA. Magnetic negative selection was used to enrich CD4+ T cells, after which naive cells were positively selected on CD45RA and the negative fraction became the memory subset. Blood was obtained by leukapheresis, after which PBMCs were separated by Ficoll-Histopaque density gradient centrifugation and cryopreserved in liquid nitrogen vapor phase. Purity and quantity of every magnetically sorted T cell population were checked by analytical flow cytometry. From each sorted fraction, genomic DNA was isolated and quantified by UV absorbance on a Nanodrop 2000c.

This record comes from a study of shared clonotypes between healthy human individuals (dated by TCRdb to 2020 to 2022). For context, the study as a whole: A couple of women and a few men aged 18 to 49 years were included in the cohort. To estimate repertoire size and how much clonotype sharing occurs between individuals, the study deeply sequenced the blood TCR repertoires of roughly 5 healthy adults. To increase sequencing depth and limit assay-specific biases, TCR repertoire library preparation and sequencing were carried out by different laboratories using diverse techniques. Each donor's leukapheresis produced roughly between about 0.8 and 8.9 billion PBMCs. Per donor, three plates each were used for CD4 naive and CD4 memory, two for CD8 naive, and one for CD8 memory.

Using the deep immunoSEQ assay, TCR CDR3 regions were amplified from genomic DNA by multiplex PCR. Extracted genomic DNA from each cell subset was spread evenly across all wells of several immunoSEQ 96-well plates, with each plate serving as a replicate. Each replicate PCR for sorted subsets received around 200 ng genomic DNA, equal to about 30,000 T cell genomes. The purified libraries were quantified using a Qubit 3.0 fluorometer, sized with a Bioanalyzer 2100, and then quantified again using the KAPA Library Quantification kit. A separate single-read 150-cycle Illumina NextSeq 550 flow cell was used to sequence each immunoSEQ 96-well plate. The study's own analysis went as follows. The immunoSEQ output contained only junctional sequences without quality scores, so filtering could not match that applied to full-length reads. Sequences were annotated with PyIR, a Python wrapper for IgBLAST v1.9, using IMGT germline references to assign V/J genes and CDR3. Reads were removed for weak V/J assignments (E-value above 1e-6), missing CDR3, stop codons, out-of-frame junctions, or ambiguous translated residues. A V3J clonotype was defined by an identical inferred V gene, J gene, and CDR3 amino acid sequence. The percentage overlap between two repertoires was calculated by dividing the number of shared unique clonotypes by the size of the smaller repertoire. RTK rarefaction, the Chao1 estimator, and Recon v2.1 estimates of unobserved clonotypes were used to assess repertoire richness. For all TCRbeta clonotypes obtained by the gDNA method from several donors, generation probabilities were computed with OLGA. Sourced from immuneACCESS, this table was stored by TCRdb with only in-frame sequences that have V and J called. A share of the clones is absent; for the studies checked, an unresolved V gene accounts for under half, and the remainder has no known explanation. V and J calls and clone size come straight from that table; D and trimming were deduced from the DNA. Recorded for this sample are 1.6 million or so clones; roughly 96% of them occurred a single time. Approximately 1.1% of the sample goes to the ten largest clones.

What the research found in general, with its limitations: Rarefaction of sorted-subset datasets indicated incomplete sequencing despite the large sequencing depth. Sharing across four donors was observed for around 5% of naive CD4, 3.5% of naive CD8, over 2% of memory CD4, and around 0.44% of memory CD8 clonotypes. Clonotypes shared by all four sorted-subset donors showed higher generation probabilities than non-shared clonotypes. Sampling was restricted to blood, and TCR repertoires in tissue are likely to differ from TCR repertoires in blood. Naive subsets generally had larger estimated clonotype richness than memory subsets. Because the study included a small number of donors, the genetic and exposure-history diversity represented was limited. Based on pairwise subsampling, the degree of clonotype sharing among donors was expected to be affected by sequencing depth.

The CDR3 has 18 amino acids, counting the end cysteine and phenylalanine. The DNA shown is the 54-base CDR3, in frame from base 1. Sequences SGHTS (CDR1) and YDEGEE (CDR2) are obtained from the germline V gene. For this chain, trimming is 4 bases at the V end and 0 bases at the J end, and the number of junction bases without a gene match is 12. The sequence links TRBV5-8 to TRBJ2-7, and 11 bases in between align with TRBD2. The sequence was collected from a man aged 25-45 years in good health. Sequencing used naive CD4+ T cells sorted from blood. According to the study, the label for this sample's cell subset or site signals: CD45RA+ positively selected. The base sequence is TGTGCCAGCAGCCGGAGGGGTAGCGGGAGGGCGAACTCCTACGAGCAGTACTTC. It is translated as CASSRRGSGRANSYEQYF.